This TCR beta chain was captured by sequencing in a study of regulatory T cells in long-lasting Graves disease. Study-level background: Antithyroid drug intake by newly diagnosed Graves' patients had lasted under 3 months.

Time point noted: newly diagnosed GD, antithyroid drugs for less than 3 months. The TCR library used RNA extracted from PBMCs. This clonotype came up many times. V shed 1 base, J shed 2 bases, and the junction held 6 bases outside the gene matches. The germline V gene encodes CDR1 SGHAT and CDR2 FQNNGV. This CDR3 is 17 amino acids long. Investigators prepared the TCR beta libraries by applying iRepertoire HTBI primers and Arm-PCR of CDR3 regions. Authors' processing steps: Analysis of the samples identified roughly 62 TRBV and about 14 TRBJ segments. TCRdb itself ran the multiplex PCR reads through MiXCR, one entry per CDR3 protein. TCRdb assigned the V and J calls; the authors' analysis was not used. This table has about 500,000 distinct CDR3 sequences, around 15% appearing once. The same sample was also studied in work on T cells in Graves' hyperthyroidism and ophthalmopathy. That source reports: HTBI primers were used for first-round RT-PCR of the TCR CDR3. Separating ophthalmopathy from stable hyperthyroidism was achieved by a 13 V-J model.

This clonotype originated in a man in his forties or fifties with Graves disease. The material was peripheral blood mononuclear cells (PBMCs), obtained at new diagnosis, from a patient treated with antithyroid drugs. This chain connects TRBV11-2 to TRBJ2-3; 10 bases match TRBD2. For the CDR3, the DNA is TGTGCCAGCAGCTTAGTTGGTGGGACTAGCGTCACAGATACGCAGTATTTT. Translation gives CASSLVGGTSVTDTQYF.